The 10 T cell receptor beta chains listed next were all sequenced from one sample in a study of response to subunit inactivated influenza vaccine. TCRdb re-called the RT-PCR reads through MiXCR, storing one row per CDR3 protein. The table includes 150,000 to 200,000 distinct CDR3 sequences, approximately 9.2% detected once. The sequences come from non-naive T cells sorted from PBMCs, collected on the day of vaccination. The origin of the receptors is a man over 45 who received an inactivated influenza vaccine.

This clonotype was counted only a few times. At one end, the junction sequence differs from germline, possibly due to a read error. V usage is TRBV28 and J usage is TRBJ1-5, with D perhaps matching TRBD1 (5 bases). CDR3 length: 13 amino acids. Germline CDR1 reads MDHEN; CDR2 reads SYDVKM. CDR3 loop: CASSPGVDQPQHF. CDR3 sequence (DNA): TGTGCGAGCAGCCCGGGGGTTGATCAGCCCCAGCATTTT.

This clonotype was detected ten times or more. This sequence joins TRBV7-2 and TRBJ2-5, with 7 bases matching TRBD1. Germline assignment: CDR1 SGHTA and CDR2 FQGNSA. The CDR3 sequence is 15 residues long. V lost 5 bases, J lost 5 bases, and 11 bases stayed unmatched. CDR3 region: CASSPQTGMGETQYF. The CDR3 DNA reads as TGTGCCAGCAGCCCGCAGACAGGGATGGGGGAGACCCAGTACTTC.

V is TRBV7-8 and J is TRBJ1-5; D is possibly TRBD1 (5 bases). Trimming pared 2 bases from V and 3 bases from J, leaving 14 bases between. Germline assignment: CDR1 SGHVS and CDR2 FQNEAQ. The CDR3 totals 16 residues. CDR3 amino acids: CASSLIGRGDNQPQHF. The CDR3 coding sequence is TGTGCCAGCAGCTTAATCGGAAGAGGGGACAATCAGCCCCAGCATTTT.

This clonotype has a handful of counts. The chain joins TRBV27 to TRBJ1-4; D not resolved. Germline CDR1 MNHEY, CDR2 SMNVEV (reference sequence). The V and J ends lost 5 bases and 3 bases respectively, with 13 bases between them. This CDR3 spans 15 amino acids. The CDR3 region is CASSLEQSANEKLFF. The CDR3 bases are TGTGCCAGCAGTCTAGAACAGAGTGCTAATGAAAAACTGTTTTTT.

J is TRBJ1-6 and V is TRBV30; D gene unclear. The CDR3 consists of 16 residues. Per germline, CDR1 GTSNPN and CDR2 SVGIG (reference sequence). The V and J ends lost 4 bases and 5 bases respectively, with 18 bases between them. The chain's CDR3 is CAWTPRSGRHNSPLHF. The CDR3 DNA is TGTGCCTGGACCCCCAGATCGGGCCGCCATAATTCACCCCTCCACTTT.

The chain has TRBV6-1 and TRBJ2-7; D possibly uses TRBD1 or TRBD2 (5 bases each). The germline V gene has CDR1 MNHNS and CDR2 SASEGT. This CDR3 is built from 13 residues. The V gene lost 4 bases and the J gene lost 3 bases, with 10 bases spanning the gap. This CDR3 reads CASSVGTDYEQYF. The CDR3 nucleotides read TGTGCCAGCAGTGTCGGGACGGACTACGAGCAGTACTTC.

The table lists this clonotype with many counts. V and J are TRBV7-2 and TRBJ2-3; a weak D match, TRBD1 (6 bases). The CDR3 totals 14 residues. Trimming stripped 5 bases from V and 2 bases from J, with 11 bases between. The germline V gene encodes CDR1 SGHTA and CDR2 FQGNSA. The CDR3 region has the DNA TGTGCCAGCAGCCGGACAGCTTTCACAGATACGCAGTATTTT. Translated, it gives CASSRTAFTDTQYF.

This clonotype was seen a few times. The chain combines TRBV29-1 with TRBJ2-5, with TRBD2 matching over 11 bases. After removal of 3 bases from V and 2 bases from J, the junction contained 11 bases not matched to a gene. The CDR3 length is 17 residues. CDR1 and CDR2 from the germline V gene are SQVTM and ANQGSEA. CDR3: CSVDELAGALKQETQYF. The CDR3 DNA sequence: TGCAGCGTTGATGAACTAGCGGGGGCGTTAAAACAAGAGACCCAGTACTTC.

This clonotype was counted a few times. The chain recombines TRBV6-2 or TRBV6-3 with TRBJ1-5, with 9 bases lining up with TRBD1. The V and J ends lost 7 bases and 7 bases, in that order; junction bases with no gene match: 5. The CDR3 is 13 amino acids. Germline loops: CDR1 MNHEY, CDR2 SVGEGT. This CDR3 reads CASTGQGGQPQHF. DNA of the CDR3: TGTGCCAGCACGGGACAGGGTGGCCAGCCCCAGCATTTT.

This clonotype was observed at least ten times. The V gene is TRBV30, the J gene TRBJ1-4; 8 bases align to TRBD1. The length of the CDR3 is 13 residues. Germline values: CDR1 GTSNPN, CDR2 SVGIG (reference sequence). The junction had 6 bases not matched to a gene; V was cut back by 7 bases and J by 5 bases. The CDR3 loop reads CASNRDRNEKLFF. DNA of the CDR3: TGTGCCTCCAACAGGGACAGGAATGAAAAACTGTTTTTT. The complete variable domain, with remaining parts taken from reference TRBV30 and TRBJ1-4, reads SQTIHQWPATLVQPVGSPLSLECTVEGTSNPNLYWYRQAAGRGLQLLFYSVGIGQISSEVPQNLSASRPQDRQFILSSKKLLLSDSGFYLCASNRDRNEKLFFGSGTQLSVL.